This entry is about one T cell receptor beta chain. What it binds is not known. Trimming stripped 7 bases from V and 3 bases from J, with 15 bases between. CDR1 and CDR2 from the germline V gene are SQVTM and ANQGSEA. The CDR3 extends over 13 amino acids. A multiplex PCR was run with 60 Vbeta primers and 13 Jbeta primers. Sequencing used immunoSEQ multiplex PCR; TCRdb keeps in-frame clones, though not all of them. The table lists 150,000 to 180,000 clones, about three quarters of them singletons. This sample was taken from a study of cytomegalovirus exposure and HLA in healthy donors. Study information: There were 75 million to 95 million unique TCRs (from HLA-typed donors) in an early data release.

Study-level findings and limits: V- and J-gene trimming of TCR beta was linked (in a later analysis) to a missense DCLRE1C variant. Productive status was seen about 90% or about 30% of the time for most TCR beta V segments in an earlier analysis. HLA-A and HLA-B allele assignments for most subjects were reportedly predicted accurately using TCR beta sequences.

The sequenced material came from PBMCs. The rearrangement joins TRBV29-1 to TRBJ1-2, with D uncertain. The sequence was collected from a woman in her thirties or forties in good health and CMV-seronegative. DNA for the CDR3: TGCAGCGGAGAGGTGGATATGGACTATGGCTACACCTTC. This encodes CSGEVDMDYGYTF.